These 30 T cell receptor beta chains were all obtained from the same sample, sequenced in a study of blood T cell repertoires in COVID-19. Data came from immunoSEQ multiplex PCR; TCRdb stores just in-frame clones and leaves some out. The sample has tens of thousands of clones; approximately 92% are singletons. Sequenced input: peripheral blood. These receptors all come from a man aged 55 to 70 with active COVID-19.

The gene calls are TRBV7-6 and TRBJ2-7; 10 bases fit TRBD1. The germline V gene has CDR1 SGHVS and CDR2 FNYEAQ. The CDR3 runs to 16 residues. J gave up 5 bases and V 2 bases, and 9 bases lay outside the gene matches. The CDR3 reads CASSLRPTGGPDEQYF. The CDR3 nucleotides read TGTGCCAGCAGCTTACGACCGACAGGGGGCCCGGACGAGCAGTACTTC.

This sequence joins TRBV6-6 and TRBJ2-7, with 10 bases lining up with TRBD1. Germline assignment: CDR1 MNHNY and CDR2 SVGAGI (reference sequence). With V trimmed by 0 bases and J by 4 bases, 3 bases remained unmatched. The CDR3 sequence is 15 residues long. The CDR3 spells CASSYSRDRGYEQYF. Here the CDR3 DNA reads TGTGCCAGCAGTTACTCGAGGGACAGGGGTTACGAGCAGTACTTC.

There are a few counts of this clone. In DNA, the CDR3 is TGTGCCAGCAGTTTAGGTAGAGCGGGGGCGACCCAGTACTTC. It codes for CASSLGRAGATQYF. V is TRBV28 and J is TRBJ2-5, with 8 nucleotides matching TRBD2. Trimming cost V 2 bases and J 7 bases; bases outside gene matches: 6. The germline gives CDR1 MDHEN, CDR2 SYDVKM. The CDR3 is 14 amino acids.

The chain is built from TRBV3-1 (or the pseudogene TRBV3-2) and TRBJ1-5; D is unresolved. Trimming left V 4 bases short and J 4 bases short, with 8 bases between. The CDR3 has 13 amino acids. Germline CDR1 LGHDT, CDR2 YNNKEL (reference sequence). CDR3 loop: CASSRTANQPQHF. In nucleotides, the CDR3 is TGTGCCAGCAGCCGAACAGCAAATCAGCCCCAGCATTTT.

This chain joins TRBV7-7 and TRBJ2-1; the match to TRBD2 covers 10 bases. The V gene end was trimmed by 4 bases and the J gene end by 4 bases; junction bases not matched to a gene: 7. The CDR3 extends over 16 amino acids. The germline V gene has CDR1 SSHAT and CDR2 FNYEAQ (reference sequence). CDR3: CASSYLAGALYNEQFF. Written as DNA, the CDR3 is TGTGCCAGCAGCTATCTAGCGGGAGCGCTTTACAATGAGCAGTTCTTC.

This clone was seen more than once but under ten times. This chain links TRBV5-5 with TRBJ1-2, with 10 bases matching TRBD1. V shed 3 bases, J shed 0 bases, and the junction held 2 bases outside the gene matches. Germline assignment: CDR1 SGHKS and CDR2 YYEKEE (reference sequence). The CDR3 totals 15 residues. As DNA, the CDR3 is TGTGCCAGCAGCTGGGGACAGGGGTCTAACTATGGCTACACCTTC. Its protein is CASSWGQGSNYGYTF.

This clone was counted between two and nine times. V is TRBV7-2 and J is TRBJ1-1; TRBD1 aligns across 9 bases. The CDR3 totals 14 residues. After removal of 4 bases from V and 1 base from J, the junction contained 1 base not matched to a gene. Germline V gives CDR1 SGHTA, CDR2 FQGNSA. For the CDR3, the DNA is TGTGCCAGCAGCTGGGGACAGGGGAACACTGAAGCTTTCTTT. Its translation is CASSWGQGNTEAFF.

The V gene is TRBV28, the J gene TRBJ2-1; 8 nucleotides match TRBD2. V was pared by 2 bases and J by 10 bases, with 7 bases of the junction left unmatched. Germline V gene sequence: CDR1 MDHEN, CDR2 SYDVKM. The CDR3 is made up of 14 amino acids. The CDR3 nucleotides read TGTGCCAGCAGTTTAATCGTGGAGCGGGAGGAGCAGTTCTTC. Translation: CASSLIVEREEQFF.

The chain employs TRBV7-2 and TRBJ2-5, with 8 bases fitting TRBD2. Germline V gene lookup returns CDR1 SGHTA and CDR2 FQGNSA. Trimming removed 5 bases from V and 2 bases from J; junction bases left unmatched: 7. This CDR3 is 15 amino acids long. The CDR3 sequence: CASSLTSGIQETQYF. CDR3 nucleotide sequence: TGTGCCAGCAGCCTTACTAGCGGAATTCAAGAGACCCAGTACTTC.

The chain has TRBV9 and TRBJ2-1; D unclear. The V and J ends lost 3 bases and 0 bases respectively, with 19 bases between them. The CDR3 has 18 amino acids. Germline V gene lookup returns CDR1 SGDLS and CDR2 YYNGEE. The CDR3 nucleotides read TGTGCCAGCAGCGCCCCCAGCTTTGAGGAAAGCTCCTACAATGAGCAGTTCTTC. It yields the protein CASSAPSFEESSYNEQFF. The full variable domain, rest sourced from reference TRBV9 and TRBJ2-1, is DSGVTQTPKHLITATGQRVTLRCSPRSGDLSVYWYQQSLDQGLQFLIQYYNGEERAKGNILERFSAQQFPDLHSELNLSSLELGDSALYFCASSAPSFEESSYNEQFFGPGTRLTVL.

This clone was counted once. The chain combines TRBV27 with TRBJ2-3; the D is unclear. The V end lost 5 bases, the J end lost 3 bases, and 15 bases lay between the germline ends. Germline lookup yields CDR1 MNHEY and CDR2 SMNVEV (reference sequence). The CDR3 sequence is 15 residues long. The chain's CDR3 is CASSTTSFGTDTQYF. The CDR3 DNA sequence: TGTGCCAGCAGTACGACAAGCTTTGGTACAGATACGCAGTATTTT.

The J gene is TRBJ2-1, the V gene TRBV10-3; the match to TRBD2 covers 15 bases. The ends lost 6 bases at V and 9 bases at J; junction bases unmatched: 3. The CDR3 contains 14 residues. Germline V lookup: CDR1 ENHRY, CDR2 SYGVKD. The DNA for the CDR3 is TGTGCCATCAGCGGGACTAGCGGGGGGACTGAGCAGTTCTTC. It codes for CAISGTSGGTEQFF.

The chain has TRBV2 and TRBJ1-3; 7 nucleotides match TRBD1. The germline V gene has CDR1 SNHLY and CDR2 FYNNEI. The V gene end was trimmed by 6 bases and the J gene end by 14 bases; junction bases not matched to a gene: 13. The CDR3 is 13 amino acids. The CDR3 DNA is TGTGCCAGCAGGATGATTTCTCCGGGACAGCTATATTTT. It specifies CASRMISPGQLYF.

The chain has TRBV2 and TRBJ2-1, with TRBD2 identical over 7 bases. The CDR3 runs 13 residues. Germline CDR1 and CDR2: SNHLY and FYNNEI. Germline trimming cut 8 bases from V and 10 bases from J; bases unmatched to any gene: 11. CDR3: CASFRPSGKEQFF. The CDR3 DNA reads TGTGCCAGCTTCCGGCCAAGCGGGAAAGAGCAGTTCTTC.

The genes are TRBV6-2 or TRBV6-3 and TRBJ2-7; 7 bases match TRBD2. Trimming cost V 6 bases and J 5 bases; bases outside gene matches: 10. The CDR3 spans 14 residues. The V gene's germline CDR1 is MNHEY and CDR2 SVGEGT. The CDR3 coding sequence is TGTGCCAGCAGCCATTGGACTAGAGTGCACGAGCAGTACTTC. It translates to CASSHWTRVHEQYF.

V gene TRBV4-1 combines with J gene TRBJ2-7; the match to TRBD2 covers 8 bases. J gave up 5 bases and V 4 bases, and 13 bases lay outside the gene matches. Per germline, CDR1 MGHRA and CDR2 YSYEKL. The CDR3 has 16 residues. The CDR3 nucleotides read TGCGCCAGCAGCCCCCGTGAGCGGGAGCCCGCCAACGAGCAGTACTTC. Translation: CASSPREREPANEQYF.

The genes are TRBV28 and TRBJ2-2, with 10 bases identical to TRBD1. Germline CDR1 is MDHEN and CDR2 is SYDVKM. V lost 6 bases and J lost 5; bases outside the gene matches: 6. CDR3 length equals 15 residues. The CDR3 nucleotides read TGTGCCAGCAGCCGGACAGGGGGAAGGACCGGGGAGCTGTTTTTT. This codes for CASSRTGGRTGELFF.

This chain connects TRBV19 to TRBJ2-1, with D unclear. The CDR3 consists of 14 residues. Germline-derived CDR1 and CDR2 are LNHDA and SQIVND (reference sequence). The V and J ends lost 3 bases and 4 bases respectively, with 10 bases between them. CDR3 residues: CASSIQAAYNEQFF. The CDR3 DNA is TGTGCCAGTAGTATTCAAGCTGCGTACAATGAGCAGTTCTTC.

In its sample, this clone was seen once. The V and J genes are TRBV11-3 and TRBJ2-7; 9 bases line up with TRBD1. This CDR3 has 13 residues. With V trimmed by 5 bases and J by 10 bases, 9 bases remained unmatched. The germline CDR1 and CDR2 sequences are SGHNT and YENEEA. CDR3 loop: CASSLGPDRGQYF. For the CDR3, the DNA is TGTGCCAGCAGCCTAGGTCCGGACAGGGGACAGTACTTC.

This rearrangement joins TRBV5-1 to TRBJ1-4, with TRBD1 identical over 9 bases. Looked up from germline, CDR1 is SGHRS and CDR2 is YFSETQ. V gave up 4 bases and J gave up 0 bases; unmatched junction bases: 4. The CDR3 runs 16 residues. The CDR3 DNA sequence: TGCGCCAGCAGCACAGGGGGCAGTGCAACTAATGAAAAACTGTTTTTT. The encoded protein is CASSTGGSATNEKLFF.

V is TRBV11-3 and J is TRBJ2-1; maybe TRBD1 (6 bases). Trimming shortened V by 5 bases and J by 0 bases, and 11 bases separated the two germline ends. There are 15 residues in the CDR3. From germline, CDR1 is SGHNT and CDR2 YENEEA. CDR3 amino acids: CASSPTGSSYNEQFF. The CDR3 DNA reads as TGTGCCAGCAGCCCAACAGGGAGCTCCTACAATGAGCAGTTCTTC.

DNA for the CDR3: TGTGCCAGCACCCGGGGGGTTTTCTCCACCTATGGTGGCTACACCTTC. Translated: CASTRGVFSTYGGYTF. The V call is TRBV28, the J call TRBJ1-2, with D possibly matching TRBD1 (5 bases). This CDR3 has 16 residues. Germline assignment: CDR1 MDHEN and CDR2 SYDVKM. With 7 bases removed from V and 7 bases from J, the gap between germline ends came to 25 bases.

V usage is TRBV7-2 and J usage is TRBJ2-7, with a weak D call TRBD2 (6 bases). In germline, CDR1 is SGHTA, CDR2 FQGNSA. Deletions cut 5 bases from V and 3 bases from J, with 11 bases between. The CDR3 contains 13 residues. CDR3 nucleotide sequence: TGTGCCAGCAGCCAGCCGGGAGTCTACGAGCAGTACTTC. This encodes CASSQPGVYEQYF.

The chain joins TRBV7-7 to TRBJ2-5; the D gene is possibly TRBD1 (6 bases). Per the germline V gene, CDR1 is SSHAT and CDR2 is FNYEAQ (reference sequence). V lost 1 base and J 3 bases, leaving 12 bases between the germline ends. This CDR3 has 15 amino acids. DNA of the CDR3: TGTGCCAGCAGCTTAGGGCGGACAGCAAAAGAGACCCAGTACTTC. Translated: CASSLGRTAKETQYF.

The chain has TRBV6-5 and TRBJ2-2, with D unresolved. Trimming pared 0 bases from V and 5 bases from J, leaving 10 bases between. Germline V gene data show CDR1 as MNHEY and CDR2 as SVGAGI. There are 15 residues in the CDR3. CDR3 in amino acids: CASSYSWSGTGELFF. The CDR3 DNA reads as TGTGCCAGCAGTTACTCCTGGTCCGGGACCGGGGAGCTGTTTTTT.

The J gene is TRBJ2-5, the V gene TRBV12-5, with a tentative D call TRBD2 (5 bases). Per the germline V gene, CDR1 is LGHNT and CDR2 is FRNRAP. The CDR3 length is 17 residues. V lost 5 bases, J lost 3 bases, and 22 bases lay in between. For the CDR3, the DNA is TGTGCTAGTGGTCCACCCCTCGCGGGCGCACGGGAAGAGACCCAGTACTTC. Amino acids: CASGPPLAGAREETQYF.

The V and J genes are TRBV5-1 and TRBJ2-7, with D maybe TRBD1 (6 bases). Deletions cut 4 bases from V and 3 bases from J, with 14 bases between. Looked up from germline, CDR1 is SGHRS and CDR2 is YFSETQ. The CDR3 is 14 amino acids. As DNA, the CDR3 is TGCGCCAGCAGCCCAGGGGACGCGAACTACGAGCAGTACTTC. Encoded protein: CASSPGDANYEQYF.

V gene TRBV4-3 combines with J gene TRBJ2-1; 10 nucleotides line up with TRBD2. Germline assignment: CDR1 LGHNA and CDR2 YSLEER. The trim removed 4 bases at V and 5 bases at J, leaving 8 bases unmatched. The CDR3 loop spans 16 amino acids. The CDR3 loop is CASSPVRTSGDNEQFF. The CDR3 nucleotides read TGCGCCAGCAGCCCGGTACGGACTAGCGGCGACAATGAGCAGTTCTTC.

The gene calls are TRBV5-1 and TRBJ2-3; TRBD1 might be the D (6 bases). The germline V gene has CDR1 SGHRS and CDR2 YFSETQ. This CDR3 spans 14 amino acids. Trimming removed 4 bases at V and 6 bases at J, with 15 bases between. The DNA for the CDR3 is TGCGCCAGCAGCCCTAGGACAGATTCGGATACGCAGTATTTT. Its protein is CASSPRTDSDTQYF. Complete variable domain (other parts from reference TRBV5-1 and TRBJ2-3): KAGVTQTPRYLIKTRGQQVTLSCSPISGHRSVSWYQQTPGQGLQFLFEYFSETQRNKGNFPGRFSGRQFSNSRSEMNVSTLELGDSALYLCASSPRTDSDTQYFGPGTRLTVL.

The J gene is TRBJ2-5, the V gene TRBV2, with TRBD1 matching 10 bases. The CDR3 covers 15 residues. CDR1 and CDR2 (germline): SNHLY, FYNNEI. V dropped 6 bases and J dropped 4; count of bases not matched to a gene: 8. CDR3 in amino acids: CASRPTGGVIETQYF. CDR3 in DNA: TGTGCCAGCAGACCGACAGGGGGCGTAATAGAGACCCAGTACTTC.